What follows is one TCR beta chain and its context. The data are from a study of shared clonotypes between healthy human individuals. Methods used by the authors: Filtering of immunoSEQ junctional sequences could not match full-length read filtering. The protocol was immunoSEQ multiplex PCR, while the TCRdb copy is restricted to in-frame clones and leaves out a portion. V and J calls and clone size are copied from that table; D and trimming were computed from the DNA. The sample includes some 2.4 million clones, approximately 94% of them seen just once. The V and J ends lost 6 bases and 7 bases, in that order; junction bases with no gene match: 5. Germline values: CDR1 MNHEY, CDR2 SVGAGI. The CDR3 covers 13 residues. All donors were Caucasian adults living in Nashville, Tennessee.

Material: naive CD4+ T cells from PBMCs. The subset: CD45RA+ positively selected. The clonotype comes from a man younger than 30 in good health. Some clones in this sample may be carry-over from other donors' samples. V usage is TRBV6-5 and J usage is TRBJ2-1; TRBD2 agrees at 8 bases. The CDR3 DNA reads TGTGCCAGCAGGGATGGACTAGCAAATGAGCAGTTCTTC. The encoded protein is CASRDGLANEQFF.